This TCR beta chain is drawn from a study of Graves' ophthalmopathy and Graves' hyperthyroidism. Amplification targeted the TCR beta CDR3 regions, with RNA transcripts as the source material. First-round RT-PCR used HTBI primers; second-round multiplex PCR followed. TCRdb reanalysed the multiplex PCR reads using MiXCR and keeps one entry per CDR3 protein. The sample records almost 750,000 distinct CDR3 sequences, roughly 40% being singletons. The CDR3 sequence is 15 residues long. The V gene's germline CDR1 is SEHNR and CDR2 FQNEAQ (reference sequence). For this clonotype: The junction departs from the called germline gene at one end, perhaps through a read error.

The clonotype comes from an adult man with Graves' ophthalmopathy. Sequencing input: peripheral blood. The chain has TRBV7-9 and TRBJ2-2; no definite D call. CDR3 loop: CASSLAGYNTGELFF. For the CDR3, the DNA is TGTGCTAGCAGCTTAGCCGGGTATAACACCGGGGAGCTGTTTTTT.